This T cell receptor (beta chain) originates from a study of CD8 T cells in Susac syndrome. General observations from the study: The CD4+ T cell repertoires from Susac syndrome exhibited no clonal expansion.

With regard to this clonotype: Antigen: not known.

Trimming took off 7 bases at V and 0 bases at J, with 9 bases between the two ends. Germline V CDR1 and CDR2: SQVTM, ANQGSEA. The CDR3 sequence is 12 residues long. Random hexamers primed reverse transcription of about 0.45 to 1 ug RNA. MiXCR, run by TCRdb on the immunoSEQ multiplex PCR reads, gives a single entry per CDR3 protein. Of about 170,000 distinct CDR3 sequences listed, 90% to 96% were seen once; the top ten hold 0.1% to 0.15%. The sample comprised CD4+ T cells from PBMCs. The receptor was derived from a human donor with Susac syndrome. J is TRBJ1-1 and V is TRBV29-1; no clear D. This chain's CDR3 is CSAGGVNTEAFF. The DNA for the CDR3 is TGCAGCGCGGGAGGCGTGAACACTGAAGCTTTCTTT. The variable domain in full, with the rest retrieved from reference TRBV29-1 and TRBJ1-1, is SAVISQKPSRDICQRGTSLTIQCQVDSQVTMMFWYRQQPGQSLTLIATANQGSEATYESGFVIDKFPISRPNLTFSTLTVSNMSPEDSSIYLCSAGGVNTEAFFGQGTRLTVV.